The rows below give T cell receptor beta chains drawn from one sample of a study of CD8 T cells in Susac syndrome. One entry per CDR3 protein, called by TCRdb with MiXCR from the immunoSEQ multiplex PCR reads. The data show about 140,000 distinct CDR3 sequences, with about 95% seen just once and roughly 0.14% held by the top ten. Sequencing was carried out using CD4+ T cells from PBMCs. The receptor set was obtained from a human donor with Susac syndrome. CDR3s include the opening cysteine and the closing phenylalanine or tryptophan. Fields, in order: D gene, J gene, V gene, clone size, CDR3 protein, CDR3 DNA. A D gene is named only where the DNA matches it firmly. Only some rows state a clone size, as once, few, many or a class for expanded clones.

TRBD1	TRBJ1-5	TRBV12-3/TRBV12-4	NA	CASSLGQLSNQPQHF	TGTGCCAGCAGCCTGGGACAGCTTAGCAATCAGCCCCAGCATTTT
TRBD2	TRBJ2-1	TRBV7-3	NA	CASSFRGGLYNEQFF	TGTGCCAGCAGCTTCCGGGGGGGCCTCTACAATGAGCAGTTCTTC
NA	TRBJ2-4	TRBV4-3	NA	CASSLVGLSRVKNIQYF	TGCGCCAGCAGCCTCGTCGGTCTAAGCAGAGTCAAAAACATTCAGTACTTC
NA	TRBJ1-2	TRBV27	once	CASSLRQGNLDGYTF	TGTGCCAGCAGTTTACGGCAGGGAAATTTGGATGGCTACACCTTC
TRBD1	TRBJ2-3	TRBV5-1	NA	CASSPGQGGPDTQYF	TGCGCCAGCAGCCCGGGACAGGGGGGCCCAGATACGCAGTATTTT
NA	TRBJ2-7	TRBV2	NA	CASSPNGIYEQYF	TGTGCCAGCAGCCCCAACGGGATCTACGAGCAGTACTTC
TRBD1	TRBJ2-7	TRBV7-9	NA	CASRRQGPMDEQYF	TGTGCCAGCAGAAGACAGGGGCCCATGGACGAGCAGTACTTC
NA	TRBJ1-3	TRBV30	NA	CAWNPLHLSGNTIYF	TGTGCCTGGAACCCTCTCCATCTGTCTGGAAACACCATATATTTT
NA	TRBJ1-5	TRBV30	NA	CAFDGANQPQHF	TGTGCCTTCGACGGGGCCAATCAGCCCCAGCATTTT
NA	TRBJ1-1	TRBV30	NA	CAWSVSDTEAFF	TGTGCCTGGAGTGTTTCGGACACTGAAGCTTTCTTT
NA	TRBJ1-5	TRBV30	NA	CAWSEGIDQPQHF	TGTGCCTGGAGTGAAGGCATCGATCAGCCCCAGCATTTT
NA	TRBJ1-2	TRBV5-1	NA	CASSLGGGGYGYTF	TGCGCCAGCAGCTTGGGGGGAGGTGGCTATGGCTACACCTTC
TRBD1	TRBJ2-7	TRBV28	NA	CASSTPGQSYEQYF	TGTGCCAGCAGTACACCGGGACAGTCCTACGAGCAGTACTTC
TRBD2	TRBJ2-1	TRBV12-3/TRBV12-4	NA	CASSLVTSATYNEQFF	TGTGCCAGCAGTTTAGTGACTAGCGCGACCTACAATGAGCAGTTCTTC
NA	TRBJ1-6	TRBV18	NA	CASSPLAGDSPLHF	TGTGCCAGCTCACCATTGGCTGGGGATTCACCCCTCCACTTT
NA	TRBJ2-3	TRBV24-1	NA	CATSDQISDTQYF	TGTGCCACCAGTGACCAGATTAGTGATACGCAGTATTTT
NA	TRBJ1-5	TRBV28	NA	CASGVQPQHF	TGTGCCAGCGGTGTTCAGCCCCAGCATTTT
TRBD1	TRBJ1-4	TRBV7-8	NA	CASSSGQGRAEKLFF	TGTGCCAGCAGCTCCGGACAGGGGAGGGCGGAAAAACTGTTTTTT
NA	TRBJ1-2	TRBV2	NA	CASSGLVRQYGYTF	TGTGCCAGCAGTGGGTTAGTTCGTCAGTATGGCTACACCTTC
NA	TRBJ1-2	TRBV30	NA	CASSRGRGSGYTF	TGTGCCTCATCCCGAGGCAGGGGTTCTGGCTACACCTTC
NA	TRBJ1-2	TRBV20-1	NA	CSARDRLENYYGGYTF	TGCAGTGCTAGAGACCGCCTCGAGAATTACTATGGAGGCTACACCTTC
NA	TRBJ1-2	TRBV5-4	NA	CASSDRTSYGYTF	TGTGCCAGCAGCGATAGGACGAGCTATGGCTACACCTTC
TRBD1	TRBJ1-1	TRBV5-4	NA	CASSTGGALKQEAFF	TGTGCCAGCAGCACAGGGGGCGCGCTGAAACAAGAAGCTTTCTTT
NA	TRBJ2-3	TRBV6-5	NA	CASSYSRLLPSTQYF	TGTGCCAGCAGTTATTCTCGTCTCCTCCCCAGTACGCAGTATTTT
TRBD1	TRBJ2-7	TRBV30	NA	CAWSGAGTGIHEQYF	TGTGCCTGGAGCGGCGCCGGGACAGGGATCCACGAGCAGTACTTC
NA	TRBJ2-5	TRBV20-1	NA	CSARVAGSETQYF	TGCAGTGCTAGAGTCGCAGGGTCAGAGACCCAGTACTTC
TRBD2	TRBJ2-1	TRBV12-3/TRBV12-4	NA	CASRWTLAGAYNEQFF	TGTGCCAGCAGATGGACTCTAGCGGGGGCATACAATGAGCAGTTCTTC
TRBD1	TRBJ2-7	TRBV28	NA	CASSPRTGATFAEQYF	TGTGCCAGCAGCCCAAGGACAGGCGCTACCTTTGCCGAGCAGTACTTC
TRBD1	TRBJ2-4	TRBV28	NA	CASRPTGAKNIQYF	TGTGCCAGCAGACCGACAGGGGCCAAAAACATTCAGTACTTC
TRBD1	TRBJ1-5	TRBV18	NA	CASSPDRGGLQPQHF	TGTGCCAGCTCACCGGACAGGGGAGGTCTACAGCCCCAGCATTTT
TRBD2	TRBJ2-7	TRBV20-1	NA	CSALGVAGRTYEQYF	TGCAGTGCTCTAGGGGTAGCGGGAAGGACCTACGAGCAGTACTTC
TRBD1	TRBJ1-1	TRBV20-1	NA	CSAGQAEAFF	TGCAGTGCAGGACAGGCTGAAGCTTTCTTT
TRBD2	TRBJ2-5	TRBV20-1	NA	CSASGTSGIQETQYF	TGCAGTGCTAGCGGGACTAGCGGGATCCAAGAGACCCAGTACTTC
NA	TRBJ1-2	TRBV20-1	NA	CSANDGYGYTF	TGCAGTGCTAATGACGGCTATGGCTACACCTTC
NA	TRBJ1-2	TRBV5-6	NA	CASSLDRIFYGYTF	TGTGCCAGCAGCTTGGACAGGATCTTCTATGGCTACACCTTC
TRBD1	TRBJ2-1	TRBV20-1	NA	CSARDLGGRGLYNEQFF	TGCAGTGCTAGAGATCTGGGGGGCAGGGGGCTTTACAATGAGCAGTTCTTC
TRBD2	TRBJ2-3	TRBV13	NA	CASSRLAGKSDTQYF	TGTGCCAGCTCCCGGCTAGCGGGAAAGTCGGATACGCAGTATTTT
NA	TRBJ2-1	TRBV3-1	NA	CASSRRGLYNEQFF	TGTGCCAGCAGCCGGCGGGGACTCTACAATGAGCAGTTCTTC
TRBD2	TRBJ2-1	TRBV7-2	NA	CASSFGTSGNNEQFF	TGTGCCAGCAGCTTCGGGACTAGCGGGAACAATGAGCAGTTCTTC
TRBD1	TRBJ2-4	TRBV7-8	NA	CASSLARTGLHIQYF	TGTGCCAGCAGCTTAGCTCGGACAGGGCTACACATTCAGTACTTC
NA	TRBJ2-2	TRBV4-3	NA	CASSQAGRTTGELFF	TGCGCCAGCAGCCAAGCGGGGCGAACCACCGGGGAGCTGTTTTTT
TRBD1	TRBJ1-5	TRBV30	NA	CAWSPSGGGQPQHF	TGTGCCTGGAGCCCCTCAGGGGGCGGTCAGCCCCAGCATTTT
NA	TRBJ2-1	TRBV27	NA	CASSRRLGAYNEQFF	TGTGCCAGCAGTCGTCGGCTCGGGGCCTACAATGAGCAGTTCTTC
NA	TRBJ1-6	TRBV28	NA	CASSLLRGPLHF	TGTGCCAGCAGTTTATTACGAGGACCCCTCCACTTT
NA	TRBJ2-1	TRBV12-3/TRBV12-4	NA	CASTLSGGGIGLYNEQFF	TGTGCCAGCACTCTTTCCGGGGGCGGCATTGGCCTCTACAATGAGCAGTTCTTC
NA	TRBJ2-3	TRBV14	NA	CASSQDSGTQYF	TGTGCCAGCAGCCAAGACTCTGGTACGCAGTATTTT
NA	TRBJ1-2	TRBV9	NA	CASSVIPDGSQGYTF	TGTGCCAGCAGCGTAATACCCGACGGCTCTCAAGGCTACACCTTC
NA	TRBJ2-5	TRBV9	NA	CASSVSPGEVETQYF	TGTGCCAGCAGCGTATCCCCGGGAGAGGTAGAGACCCAGTACTTC
NA	TRBJ1-2	TRBV5-4	NA	CASSLMVRGTGTYGYTF	TGTGCCAGCAGCTTGATGGTGCGGGGCACAGGGACCTATGGCTACACCTTC
TRBD2	TRBJ2-3	TRBV7-2	NA	CASSGSSGRGTDTQYF	TGTGCCAGCAGCGGCTCTAGCGGGAGGGGCACAGATACGCAGTATTTT
NA	TRBJ1-1	TRBV6-2/TRBV6-3	once	CASSQQAIRLTEAFF	TGTGCCAGCAGTCAGCAGGCGATCCGATTGACTGAAGCTTTCTTT
NA	TRBJ1-4	TRBV20-1	NA	CSARDFSGANEKLFF	TGCAGTGCTAGAGATTTTTCGGGGGCTAACGAAAAACTGTTTTTT
NA	TRBJ2-5	TRBV30	once	CAWRLGGPWETQYF	TGTGCCTGGAGACTCGGGGGGCCCTGGGAGACCCAGTACTTC